This entry features one T cell receptor (beta chain) sequence. This sample was included in a study of early T cells in non-severe SARS-CoV-2 infection. Overall study context: The sequenced material was bulk RNA from unsorted whole blood, and its chains were unpaired.

TCRdb ran MiXCR on the 5' RACE reads and lists one entry per CDR3 protein. The sample lists 65,000 to 95,000 distinct CDR3 sequences; approximately 15% were seen once. Germline V gene lookup returns CDR1 MNHNY and CDR2 SVGAGI (reference sequence). The CDR3 extends over 16 amino acids. The ends were cut back, 0 bases at V and 0 bases at J, with 9 bases in the middle. The sequencing sample was made of whole blood. This receptor was taken from an adult who was a healthcare worker with PCR-confirmed SARS-CoV-2 infection or an uninfected control (not recorded which). The V call is TRBV6-6, the J call TRBJ1-3; D unclear. CDR3 protein: CASSYSLDYSGNTIYF. CDR3 DNA sequence: TGTGCCAGCAGTTACTCCTTAGATTACTCTGGAAACACCATATATTTT.